A selection of T cell receptor beta chains follows, all from one sample in a study of blood T cell repertoires in COVID-19. Here immunoSEQ multiplex PCR was the method, and the copy in TCRdb shows in-frame clones only, minus some. This sample has some 230,000 clones; about nine tenths occur once, and the top ten carry 2.2%. The sequenced sample was peripheral blood. The receptors come from a man aged 25 to 45 who had recovered from COVID-19. The CDR3 runs from the conserved cysteine through the conserved F or W. The order of the fields is clone size, J gene, D gene, V gene, CDR3 protein, CDR3 DNA. The D gene is left open where the match is weak. Clone size is shown for a subset of rows, as once, few, many or a class of expanded clone.

- | TRBJ1-2 | - | TRBV5-1 | CASSLEHYGYTF | TGCGCCAGCAGTTTAGAACACTATGGCTACACCTTC
once | TRBJ1-1 | TRBD1 | TRBV5-5 | CASSPWTGNTEAFF | TGTGCCAGCAGCCCCTGGACAGGGAACACTGAAGCTTTCTTT
- | TRBJ2-4 | - | TRBV7-8 | CASSPRRRAVKNIQYF | TGTGCCAGCAGCCCACGGAGGAGGGCAGTAAAAAACATTCAGTACTTC
- | TRBJ2-2 | - | TRBV12-5 | CASGSTSVHRGTGELFF | TGTGCTAGTGGTTCAACCTCGGTCCACCGGGGCACCGGGGAGCTGTTTTTT
- | TRBJ1-1 | TRBD1 | TRBV19 | CASGQDYTEAFF | TGTGCCAGTGGACAGGACTACACTGAAGCTTTCTTT
once | TRBJ2-5 | TRBD2 | TRBV3-1/TRBV3-2 | CASSQGGGPRETQYF | TGTGCCAGCAGCCAAGGCGGGGGGCCCAGAGAGACCCAGTACTTC
few | TRBJ1-1 | - | TRBV10-1 | CASSPQGFPEAFF | TGCGCCAGCAGTCCACAGGGTTTCCCTGAAGCTTTCTTT
- | TRBJ1-2 | - | TRBV12-3/TRBV12-4 | CASHREGLYGYTF | TGTGCCAGCCATCGGGAGGGCCTCTATGGCTACACCTTC
medium-sized | TRBJ1-5 | - | TRBV6-4 | CASSGDNNQPQHF | TGTGCCAGCAGTGGGGACAACAATCAGCCCCAGCATTTT
- | TRBJ2-5 | TRBD1 | TRBV5-4 | CASSHRQGPSETQYF | TGTGCCAGCAGCCACAGACAGGGCCCCTCAGAGACCCAGTACTTC
- | TRBJ2-1 | - | TRBV6-4 | CASSETGAANEQFF | TGTGCCAGCAGTGAAACTGGGGCAGCCAATGAGCAGTTCTTC
- | TRBJ1-2 | - | TRBV6-5 | CASQFRGGNYGYTF | TGTGCCAGCCAGTTTAGAGGGGGTAACTATGGCTACACCTTC
- | TRBJ2-7 | TRBD1 | TRBV2 | CASRPGQTYEQYF | TGTGCCAGCCGCCCGGGACAGACCTACGAGCAGTACTTC
- | TRBJ1-5 | TRBD1 | TRBV12-5 | CASALEGTGYQPQHF | TGTGCTAGTGCTTTGGAGGGGACAGGTTATCAGCCCCAGCATTTT
- | TRBJ1-3 | TRBD1 | TRBV2 | CNNRGVGNTIYF | TGTAACAACAGGGGAGTCGGAAACACCATATATTTT
- | TRBJ1-5 | - | TRBV7-8 | CASSSREGDQPQHF | TGTGCCAGCAGCTCCCGGGAGGGGGATCAGCCCCAGCATTTT
few | TRBJ2-1 | - | TRBV5-1 | CASSLATGVTNEQFF | TGCGCCAGCAGCTTGGCTACGGGGGTCACTAATGAGCAGTTCTTC
many | TRBJ2-3 | - | TRBV29-1 | CSVERYQGTDTQYF | TGCAGCGTTGAGAGGTATCAGGGAACAGATACGCAGTATTTT
- | TRBJ2-2 | - | TRBV3-1/TRBV3-2 | CASSQGAGTGELFF | TGTGCCAGCAGCCAGGGGGCAGGGACCGGGGAGCTGTTTTTT
- | TRBJ2-1 | - | TRBV6-5 | CASSLGGRHINEQFF | TGTGCCAGCAGCTTGGGCGGGCGTCACATCAATGAGCAGTTCTTC
- | TRBJ2-3 | TRBD1 | TRBV29-1 | CSVARFTGGPGTDTQYF | TGCAGCGTTGCTCGATTTACAGGGGGACCGGGGACAGATACGCAGTATTTT
few | TRBJ2-1 | TRBD2 | TRBV6-4 | CASSGTSDYNEQFF | TGTGCCAGCAGTGGGACTAGCGACTACAATGAGCAGTTCTTC
- | TRBJ2-1 | - | TRBV5-4 | CASTQGGTYNEQFF | TGTGCCAGCACCCAGGGGGGAACCTACAATGAGCAGTTCTTC
- | TRBJ2-5 | TRBD2 | TRBV4-3 | CASSPGTNAETQYF | TGCGCCAGCAGCCCCGGGACTAATGCGGAGACCCAGTACTTC
- | TRBJ1-6 | - | TRBV11-2 | CASSLSPGGNSPLHF | TGTGCCAGCAGCTTATCTCCGGGGGGCAATTCACCCCTCCACTTT
- | TRBJ2-1 | TRBD2 | TRBV30 | CAWSVQGGGGASPQFF | TGTGCCTGGAGTGTACAGGGTGGCGGGGGGGCTTCACCGCAGTTCTTC
- | TRBJ1-3 | - | TRBV12-3/TRBV12-4 | CASSWRVGNTIYF | TGTGCCAGCAGTTGGAGGGTAGGCAACACCATATATTTT